This T cell receptor beta chain stems from a study of cytomegalovirus exposure and HLA in healthy donors. Study context: When 398 donors were genotyped, approximately 80% of them were found to fall in the Caucasian-associated ancestry cluster. Study-wide results and caveats: Later on, an analysis found that several of the most significant clusters appeared to be linked to common viral pathogens, which included parvovirus B19. 87-base-pair reads could not separate some V segments, including TRBV6-2 and TRBV6-3.

There are a few counts of this clone. Its antigen is unidentified. The CDR3 sequence is 14 residues long. CDR1 and CDR2 (germline): SNHLY, FYNNEI. V lost 5 bases, J lost 6 bases, and 16 bases lay in between. A multiplex PCR was run with 60 Vbeta primers and 13 Jbeta primers. The method was immunoSEQ multiplex PCR; TCRdb's version includes in-frame clones alone and lacks a portion of them. Of some 54,000 clones detected, around 84% appear once; the ten largest clones hold over 5%. This chain uses TRBV2 with TRBJ1-2, with D possibly matching TRBD1 (5 bases). Sample: PBMCs. The sequence was obtained from a male donor in good health and CMV-seronegative. As DNA, the CDR3 is TGTGCCAGCAGTCCTCAGGGAAGTCGGGATGGCTACACCTTC. This translates into CASSPQGSRDGYTF. Full variable domain (outside the CDR3, taken from reference TRBV2 and TRBJ1-2): EPEVTQTPSHQVTQMGQEVILRCVPISNHLYFYWYRQILGQKVEFLVSFYNNEISEKSEIFDDQFSVERPDGSNFTLKIRSTKLEDSAMYFCASSPQGSRDGYTFGSGTRLTVV.